This entry concerns a single TCR beta chain. These data come from a study of blood T cell repertoires in COVID-19. Study-level background: Sites across the United States, Italy and Spain contributed samples from acute and convalescent COVID-19. T cells, B-cell-depleted T cells, or PBMCs provided the cDNA or gDNA that served as material.

Authors' analysis steps: Amplifying reference gene primers gave estimates of nucleated cell counts. The table came from immunoSEQ multiplex PCR; TCRdb's copy has only in-frame clones and leaves some out. That table furnishes V, J and clone size, whereas the DNA furnished D and trimming. Altogether about 290,000 clones are present, nearly 90% being singletons, with the ten largest covering around 10%. Germline values: CDR1 MNHNS, CDR2 SASEGT. Trimming cost V 1 base and J 5 bases, with 12 bases left between them. The CDR3 covers 15 residues. The clonotype was recovered from a woman under 40 with COVID-19, enrolled during active disease. The chain recombines TRBV6-1 with TRBJ1-5, with D possibly TRBD1 on 6 matching bases. Sequencing was carried out using peripheral blood. The DNA for the CDR3 is TGTGCCAGCAGTGAAGGAGGGGGGGGATATCAGCCCCAGCATTTT. Translation gives CASSEGGGGYQPQHF.